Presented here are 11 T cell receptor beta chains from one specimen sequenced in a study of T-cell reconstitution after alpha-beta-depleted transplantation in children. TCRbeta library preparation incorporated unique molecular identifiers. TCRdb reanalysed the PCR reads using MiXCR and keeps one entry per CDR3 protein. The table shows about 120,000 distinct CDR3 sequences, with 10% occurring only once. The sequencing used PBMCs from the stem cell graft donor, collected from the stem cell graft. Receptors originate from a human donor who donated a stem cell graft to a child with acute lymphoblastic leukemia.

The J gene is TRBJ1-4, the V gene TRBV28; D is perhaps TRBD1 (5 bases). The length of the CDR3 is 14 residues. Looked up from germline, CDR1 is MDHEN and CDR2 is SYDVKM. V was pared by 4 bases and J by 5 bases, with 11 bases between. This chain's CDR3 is CASSSPAGNEKLFF. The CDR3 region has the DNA TGTGCCAGCAGTTCCCCGGCAGGGAATGAAAAACTGTTTTTT.

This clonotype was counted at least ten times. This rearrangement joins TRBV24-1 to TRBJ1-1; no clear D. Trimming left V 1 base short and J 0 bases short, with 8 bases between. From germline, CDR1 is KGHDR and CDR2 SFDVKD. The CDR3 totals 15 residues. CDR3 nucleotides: TGTGCCACCAGTGATTTTGGGAAATTGAACACTGAAGCTTTCTTT. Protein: CATSDFGKLNTEAFF.

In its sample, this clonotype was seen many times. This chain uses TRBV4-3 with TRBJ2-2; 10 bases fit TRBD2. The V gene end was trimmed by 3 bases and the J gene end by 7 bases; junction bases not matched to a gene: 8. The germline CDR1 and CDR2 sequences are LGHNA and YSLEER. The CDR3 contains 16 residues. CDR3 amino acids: CASSHETSGNVGELFF. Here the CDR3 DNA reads TGCGCCAGCAGCCACGAAACTAGCGGGAACGTCGGGGAGCTGTTTTTT.

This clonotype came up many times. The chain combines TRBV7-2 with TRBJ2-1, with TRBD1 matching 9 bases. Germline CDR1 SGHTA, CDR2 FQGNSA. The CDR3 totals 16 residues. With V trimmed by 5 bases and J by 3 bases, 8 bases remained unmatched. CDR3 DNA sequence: TGTGCCAGCAGCACCTCCCCGGGACAGGGCTACAATGAGCAGTTCTTC. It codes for CASSTSPGQGYNEQFF.

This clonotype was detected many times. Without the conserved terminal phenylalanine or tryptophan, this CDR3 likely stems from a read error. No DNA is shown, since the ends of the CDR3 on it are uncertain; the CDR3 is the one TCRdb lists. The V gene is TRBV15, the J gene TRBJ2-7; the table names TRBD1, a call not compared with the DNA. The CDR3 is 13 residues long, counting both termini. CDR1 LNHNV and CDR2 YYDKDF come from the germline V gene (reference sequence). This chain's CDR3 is CATSRDRTRKVFL.

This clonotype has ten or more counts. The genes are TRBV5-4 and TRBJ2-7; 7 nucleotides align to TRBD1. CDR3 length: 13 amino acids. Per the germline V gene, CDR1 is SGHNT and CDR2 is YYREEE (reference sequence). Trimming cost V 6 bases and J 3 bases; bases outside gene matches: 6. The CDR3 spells CASNRQGGYEQYF. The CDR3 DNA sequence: TGTGCCAGCAACCGACAGGGCGGCTACGAGCAGTACTTC.

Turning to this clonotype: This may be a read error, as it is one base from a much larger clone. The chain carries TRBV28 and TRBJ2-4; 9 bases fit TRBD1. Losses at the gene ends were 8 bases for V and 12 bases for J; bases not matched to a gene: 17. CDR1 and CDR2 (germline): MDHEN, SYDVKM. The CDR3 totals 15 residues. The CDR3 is CASVPRGTGRHSQYF. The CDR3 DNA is TGTGCCAGCGTGCCCCGGGGGACAGGGCGGCACAGTCAGTACTTC.

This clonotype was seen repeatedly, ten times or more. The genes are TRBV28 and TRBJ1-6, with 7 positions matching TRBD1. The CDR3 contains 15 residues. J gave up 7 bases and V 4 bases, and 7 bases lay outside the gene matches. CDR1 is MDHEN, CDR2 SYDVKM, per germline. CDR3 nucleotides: TGTGCCAGCAGTTCCTTGGACAGGCGAAATTCACCCCTCCACTTT. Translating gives CASSSLDRRNSPLHF. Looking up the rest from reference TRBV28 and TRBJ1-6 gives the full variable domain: DVKVTQSSRYLVKRTGEKVFLECVQDMDHENMFWYRQDPGLGLRLIYFSYDVKMKEKGDIPEGYSVSREKKERFSLILESASTNQTSMYLCASSSLDRRNSPLHFGNGTRLTVT.

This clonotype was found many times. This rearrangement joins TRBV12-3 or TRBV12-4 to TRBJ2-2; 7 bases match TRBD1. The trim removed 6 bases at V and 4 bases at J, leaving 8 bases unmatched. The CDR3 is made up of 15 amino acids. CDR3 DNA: TGTGCCAGCAGCCATGCCGACAGGGTCACCGGGGAGCTGTTTTTT. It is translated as CASSHADRVTGELFF.

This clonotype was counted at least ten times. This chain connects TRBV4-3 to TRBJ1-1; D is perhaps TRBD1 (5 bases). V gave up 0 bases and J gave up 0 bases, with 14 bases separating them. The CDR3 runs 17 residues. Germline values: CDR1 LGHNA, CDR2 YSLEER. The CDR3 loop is CASSQDGGIIMNTEAFF. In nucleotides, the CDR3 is TGCGCCAGCAGCCAAGACGGGGGGATAATTATGAACACTGAAGCTTTCTTT.

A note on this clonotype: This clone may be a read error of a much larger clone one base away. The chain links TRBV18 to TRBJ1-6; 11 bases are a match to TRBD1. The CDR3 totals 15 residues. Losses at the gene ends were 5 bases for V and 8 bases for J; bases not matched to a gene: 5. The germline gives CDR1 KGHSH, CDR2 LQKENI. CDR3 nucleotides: TGTGCCAGCTCAGCGGGGACAGGGGGGCATTCACCCCTCCACTTT. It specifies CASSAGTGGHSPLHF.